This TCR beta chain emerged from a study of response to subunit inactivated influenza vaccine. Via MiXCR, TCRdb re-called the RT-PCR reads, giving one row per CDR3 protein. The sample has over 800,000 distinct CDR3 sequences, 21% seen once. This clonotype was recorded a few times. Germline loops: CDR1 SGHKS, CDR2 YYEKEE (reference sequence). V lost 2 bases to trimming and J lost 6 bases; unmatched junction nucleotides: 9. This CDR3 has 16 amino acids. The sample in question was PBMCs from blood, obtained about 5 days after vaccination. This receptor was obtained from a man aged 45 to 65 who received an inactivated influenza vaccine. This chain uses TRBV5-5 with TRBJ2-2; 8 bases fit TRBD1. The DNA for the CDR3 is TGTGCCAGCAGCTTAACGGGACAGGATGTGGCCGGGGAGCTGTTTTTT. Protein: CASSLTGQDVAGELFF.